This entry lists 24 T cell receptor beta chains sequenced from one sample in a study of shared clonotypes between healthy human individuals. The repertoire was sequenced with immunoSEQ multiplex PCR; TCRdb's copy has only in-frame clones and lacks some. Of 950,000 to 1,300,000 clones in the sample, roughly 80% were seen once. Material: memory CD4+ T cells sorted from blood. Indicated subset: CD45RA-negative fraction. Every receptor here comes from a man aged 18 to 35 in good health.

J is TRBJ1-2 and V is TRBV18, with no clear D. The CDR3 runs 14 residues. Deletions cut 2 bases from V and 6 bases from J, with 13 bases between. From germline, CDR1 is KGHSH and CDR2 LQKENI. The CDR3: CASSPYDGGDGYTF. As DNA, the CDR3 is TGTGCCAGCTCACCATACGACGGAGGCGATGGCTACACCTTC. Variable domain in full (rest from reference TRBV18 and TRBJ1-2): NAGVMQNPRHLVRRRGQEARLRCSPMKGHSHVYWYRQLPEEGLKFMVYLQKENIIDESGMPKERFSAEFPKEGPSILRIQQVVRGDSAAYFCASSPYDGGDGYTFGSGTRLTVV.

DNA for the CDR3: TGTGCCAGCAGCGGGATAGGCCCCCTCCACTTT. Its translation: CASSGIGPLHF. The rearrangement links TRBV27 to TRBJ1-6; D unclear. The V end lost 6 bases, the J end lost 13 bases, and 10 bases lay between the germline ends. The CDR3 has 11 amino acids. CDR1 and CDR2 (germline): MNHEY, SMNVEV (reference sequence).

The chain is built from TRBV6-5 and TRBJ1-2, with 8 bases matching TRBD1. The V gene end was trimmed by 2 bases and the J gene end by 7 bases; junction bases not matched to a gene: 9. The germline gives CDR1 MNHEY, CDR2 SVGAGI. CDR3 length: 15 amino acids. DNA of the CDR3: TGTGCCAGCAGTTACCGAACGACAGGGGACGGTGGCTACACCTTC. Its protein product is CASSYRTTGDGGYTF.

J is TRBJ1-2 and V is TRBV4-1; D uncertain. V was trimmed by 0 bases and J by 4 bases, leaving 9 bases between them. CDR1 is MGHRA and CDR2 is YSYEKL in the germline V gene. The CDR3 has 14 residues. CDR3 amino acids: CASSQDLMGYGYTF. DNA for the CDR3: TGCGCCAGCAGCCAAGATTTGATGGGCTATGGCTACACCTTC.

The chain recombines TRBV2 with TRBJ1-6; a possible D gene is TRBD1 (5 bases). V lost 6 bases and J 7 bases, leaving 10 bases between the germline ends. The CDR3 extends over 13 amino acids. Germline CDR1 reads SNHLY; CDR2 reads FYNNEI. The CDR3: CASRAGTNSPLHF. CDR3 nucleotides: TGTGCCAGCAGGGCCGGGACGAATTCACCCCTCCACTTT.

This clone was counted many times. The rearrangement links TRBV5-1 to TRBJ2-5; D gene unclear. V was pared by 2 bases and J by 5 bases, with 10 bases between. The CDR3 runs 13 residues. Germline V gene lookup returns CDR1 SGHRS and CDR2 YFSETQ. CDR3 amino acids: CASSLSLGETQYF. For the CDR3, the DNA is TGCGCCAGCAGCTTAAGTCTGGGGGAGACCCAGTACTTC. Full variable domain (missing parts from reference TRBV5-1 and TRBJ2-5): KAGVTQTPRYLIKTRGQQVTLSCSPISGHRSVSWYQQTPGQGLQFLFEYFSETQRNKGNFPGRFSGRQFSNSRSEMNVSTLELGDSALYLCASSLSLGETQYFGPGTRLLVL.

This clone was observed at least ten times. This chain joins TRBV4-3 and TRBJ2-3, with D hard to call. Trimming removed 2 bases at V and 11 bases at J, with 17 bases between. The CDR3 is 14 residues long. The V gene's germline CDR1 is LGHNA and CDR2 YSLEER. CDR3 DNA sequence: TGCGCCAGCAGCCAAATGCAGCCGCTCACACTGCAGTATTTT. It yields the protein CASSQMQPLTLQYF.

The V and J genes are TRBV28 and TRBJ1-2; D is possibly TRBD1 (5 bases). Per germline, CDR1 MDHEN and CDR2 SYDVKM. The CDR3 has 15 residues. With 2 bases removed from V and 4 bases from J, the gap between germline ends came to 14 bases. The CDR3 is CASSLAGTATYGYTF. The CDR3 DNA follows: TGTGCCAGCAGTTTAGCCGGGACTGCGACCTATGGCTACACCTTC.

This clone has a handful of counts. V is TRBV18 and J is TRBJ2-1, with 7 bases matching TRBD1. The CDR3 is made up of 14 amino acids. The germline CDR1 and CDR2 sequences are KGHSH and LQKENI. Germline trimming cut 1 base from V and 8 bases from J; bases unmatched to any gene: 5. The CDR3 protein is CASSPQGAKDEQFF. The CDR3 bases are TGTGCCAGCTCACCACAGGGGGCTAAGGATGAGCAGTTCTTC.

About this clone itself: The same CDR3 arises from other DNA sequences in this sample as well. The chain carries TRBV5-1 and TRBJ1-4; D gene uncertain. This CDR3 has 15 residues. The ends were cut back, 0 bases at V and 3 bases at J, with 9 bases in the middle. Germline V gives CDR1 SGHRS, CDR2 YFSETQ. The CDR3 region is CASSLAGSSNEKLFF. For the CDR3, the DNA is TGCGCCAGCAGCTTGGCTGGGTCATCTAATGAAAAACTGTTTTTT.

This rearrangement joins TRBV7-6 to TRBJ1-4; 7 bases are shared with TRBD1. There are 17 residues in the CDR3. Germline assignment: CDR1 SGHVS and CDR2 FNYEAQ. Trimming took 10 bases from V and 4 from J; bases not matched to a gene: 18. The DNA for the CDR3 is TGTGCCACCCATAAACTAGCAGGGGGACAGTATAATGAAAAACTGTTTTTT. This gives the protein CATHKLAGGQYNEKLFF. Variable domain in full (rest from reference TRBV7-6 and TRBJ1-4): GAGVSQSPRYKVTKRGQDVALRCDPISGHVSLYWYRQALGQGPEFLTYFNYEAQQDKSGLPNDRFSAERPEGSISTLTIQRTEQRDSAMYRCATHKLAGGQYNEKLFFGSGTQLSVL.

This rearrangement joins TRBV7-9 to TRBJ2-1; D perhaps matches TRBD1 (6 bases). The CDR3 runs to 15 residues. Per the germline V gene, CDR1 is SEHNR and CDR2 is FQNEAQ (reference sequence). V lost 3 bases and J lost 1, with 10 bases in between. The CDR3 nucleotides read TGTGCCAGCAGCTTGATTACAGGGTCCTACAATGAGCAGTTCTTC. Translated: CASSLITGSYNEQFF.

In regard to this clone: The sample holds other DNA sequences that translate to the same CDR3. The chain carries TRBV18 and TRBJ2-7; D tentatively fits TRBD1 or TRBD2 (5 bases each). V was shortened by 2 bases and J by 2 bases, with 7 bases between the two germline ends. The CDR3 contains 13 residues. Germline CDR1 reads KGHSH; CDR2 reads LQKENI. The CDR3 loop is CASSPGTPYEQYF. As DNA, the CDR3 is TGTGCCAGCTCACCAGGGACCCCCTACGAGCAGTACTTC.

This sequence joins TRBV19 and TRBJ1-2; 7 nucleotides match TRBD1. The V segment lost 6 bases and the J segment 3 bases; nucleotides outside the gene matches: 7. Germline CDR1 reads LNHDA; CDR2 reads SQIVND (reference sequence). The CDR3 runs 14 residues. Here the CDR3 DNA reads TGTGCCAGTAGCGGGACAGTGCGAGACTATGGCTACACCTTC. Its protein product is CASSGTVRDYGYTF. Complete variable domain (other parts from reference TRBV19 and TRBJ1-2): DGGITQSPKYLFRKEGQNVTLSCEQNLNHDAMYWYRQDPGQGLRLIYYSQIVNDFQKGDIAEGYSVSREKKESFPLTVTSAQKNPTAFYLCASSGTVRDYGYTFGSGTRLTVV.

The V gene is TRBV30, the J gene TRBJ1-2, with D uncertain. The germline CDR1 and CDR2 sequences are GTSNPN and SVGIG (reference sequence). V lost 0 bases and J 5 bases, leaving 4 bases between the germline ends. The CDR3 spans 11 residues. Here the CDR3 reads CAWSVLYGYTF. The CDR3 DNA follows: TGTGCCTGGAGTGTCCTATATGGCTACACCTTC.

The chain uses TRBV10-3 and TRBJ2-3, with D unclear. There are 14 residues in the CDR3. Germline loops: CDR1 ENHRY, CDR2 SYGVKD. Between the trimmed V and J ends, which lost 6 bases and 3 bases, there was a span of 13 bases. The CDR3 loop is CAIRILSGTDTQYF. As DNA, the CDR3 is TGTGCCATCAGAATCCTGAGTGGGACAGATACGCAGTATTTT.

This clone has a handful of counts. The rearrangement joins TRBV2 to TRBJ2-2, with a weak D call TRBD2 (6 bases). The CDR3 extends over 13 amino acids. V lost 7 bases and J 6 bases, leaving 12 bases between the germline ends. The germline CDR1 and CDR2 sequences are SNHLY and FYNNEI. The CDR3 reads CASTTSRAGELFF. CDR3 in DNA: TGTGCCAGCACGACTAGTAGGGCCGGGGAGCTGTTTTTT.

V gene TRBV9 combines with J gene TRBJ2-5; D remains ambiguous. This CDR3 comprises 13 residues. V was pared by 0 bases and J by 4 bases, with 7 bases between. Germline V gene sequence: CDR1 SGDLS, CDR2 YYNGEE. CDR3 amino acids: CASSVDVGETQYF. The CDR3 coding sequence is TGTGCCAGCAGCGTAGATGTGGGAGAGACCCAGTACTTC.

CDR3 sequence: CASSSLGTSGGFEQFF. DNA for the CDR3: TGTGCCAGCAGTTCCCTTGGGACTAGCGGGGGGTTTGAGCAGTTCTTC. The V call is TRBV6-5, the J call TRBJ2-1; 15 nucleotides align to TRBD2. CDR1 is MNHEY, CDR2 SVGAGI, per germline. The V segment lost 4 bases and the J segment 9 bases; nucleotides outside the gene matches: 7. The CDR3 covers 16 residues.

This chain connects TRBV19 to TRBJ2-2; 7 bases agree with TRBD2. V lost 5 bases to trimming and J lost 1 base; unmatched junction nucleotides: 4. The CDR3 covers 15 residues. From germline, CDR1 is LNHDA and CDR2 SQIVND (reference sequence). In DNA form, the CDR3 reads TGTGCCAGTAGTGTAGTAGCGGGGAACACCGGGGAGCTGTTTTTT. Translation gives CASSVVAGNTGELFF.

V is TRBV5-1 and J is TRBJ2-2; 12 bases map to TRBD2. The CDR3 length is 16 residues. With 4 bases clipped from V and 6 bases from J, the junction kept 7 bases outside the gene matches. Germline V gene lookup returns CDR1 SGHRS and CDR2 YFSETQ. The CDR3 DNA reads TGCGCCAGCAGCATATCTAGCGGGAGGGTCTCCGGGGAGCTGTTTTTT. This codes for CASSISSGRVSGELFF.

The CDR3: CASSREEAGGFNEQFF. CDR3 sequence (DNA): TGTGCCAGCAGCCGGGAAGAAGCGGGAGGATTCAATGAGCAGTTCTTC. The rearrangement uses TRBV7-8 and TRBJ2-1; 9 bases align to TRBD2. Germline trimming cut 5 bases from V and 6 bases from J; bases unmatched to any gene: 11. There are 16 residues in the CDR3. From germline, CDR1 is SGHVS and CDR2 FQNEAQ.

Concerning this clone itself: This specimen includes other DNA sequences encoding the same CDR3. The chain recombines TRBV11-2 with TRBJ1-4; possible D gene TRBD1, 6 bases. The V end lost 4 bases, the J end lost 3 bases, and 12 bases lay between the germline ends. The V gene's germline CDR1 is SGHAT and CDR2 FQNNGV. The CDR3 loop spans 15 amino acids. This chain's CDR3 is CASSSQGRANEKLFF. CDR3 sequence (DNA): TGTGCCAGCAGCTCTCAGGGGAGAGCTAATGAAAAACTGTTTTTT.

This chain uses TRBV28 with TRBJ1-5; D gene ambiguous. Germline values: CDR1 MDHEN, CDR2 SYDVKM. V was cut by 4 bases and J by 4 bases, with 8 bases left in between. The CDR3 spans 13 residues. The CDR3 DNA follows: TGTGCCAGCAGTTGGAGTGGGAATCAGCCCCAGCATTTT. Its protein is CASSWSGNQPQHF.